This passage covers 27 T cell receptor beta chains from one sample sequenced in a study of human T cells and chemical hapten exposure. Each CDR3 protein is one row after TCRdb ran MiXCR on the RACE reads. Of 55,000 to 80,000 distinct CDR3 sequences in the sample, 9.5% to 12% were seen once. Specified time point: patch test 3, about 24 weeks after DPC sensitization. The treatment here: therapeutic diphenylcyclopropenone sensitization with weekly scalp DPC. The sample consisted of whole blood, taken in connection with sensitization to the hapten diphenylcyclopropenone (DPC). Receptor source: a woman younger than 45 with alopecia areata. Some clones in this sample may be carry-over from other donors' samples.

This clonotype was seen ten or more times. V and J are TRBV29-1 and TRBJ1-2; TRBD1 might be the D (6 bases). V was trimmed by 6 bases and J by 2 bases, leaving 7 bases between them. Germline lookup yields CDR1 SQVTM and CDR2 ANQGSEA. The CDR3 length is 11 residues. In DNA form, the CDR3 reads TGCAGCGTCGGACAGAACTATGGCTACACCTTC. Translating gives CSVGQNYGYTF.

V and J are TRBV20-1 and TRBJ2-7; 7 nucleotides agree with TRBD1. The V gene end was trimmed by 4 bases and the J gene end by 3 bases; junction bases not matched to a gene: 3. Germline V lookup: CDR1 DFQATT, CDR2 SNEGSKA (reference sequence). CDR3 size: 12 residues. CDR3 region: CSANRDSYEQYF. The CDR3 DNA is TGCAGTGCTAATCGGGACAGCTACGAGCAGTACTTC.

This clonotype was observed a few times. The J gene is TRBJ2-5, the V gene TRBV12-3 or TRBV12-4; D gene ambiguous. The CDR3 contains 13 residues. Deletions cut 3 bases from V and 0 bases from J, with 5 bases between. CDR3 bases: TGTGCCAGCAGTTTTTTGCACCAAGAGACCCAGTACTTC. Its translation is CASSFLHQETQYF.

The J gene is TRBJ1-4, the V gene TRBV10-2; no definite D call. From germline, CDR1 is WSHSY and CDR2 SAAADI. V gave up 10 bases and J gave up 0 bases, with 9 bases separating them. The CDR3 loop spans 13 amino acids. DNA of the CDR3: TGCGCCACGGCTTTAGCAACTAATGAAAAACTGTTTTTT. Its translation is CATALATNEKLFF.

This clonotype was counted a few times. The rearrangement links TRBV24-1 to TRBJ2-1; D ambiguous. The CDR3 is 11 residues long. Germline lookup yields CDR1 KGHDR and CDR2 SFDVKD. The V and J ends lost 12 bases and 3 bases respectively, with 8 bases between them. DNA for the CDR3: TGTGCCGTGATGGGCTACAATGAGCAGTTCTTC. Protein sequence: CAVMGYNEQFF.

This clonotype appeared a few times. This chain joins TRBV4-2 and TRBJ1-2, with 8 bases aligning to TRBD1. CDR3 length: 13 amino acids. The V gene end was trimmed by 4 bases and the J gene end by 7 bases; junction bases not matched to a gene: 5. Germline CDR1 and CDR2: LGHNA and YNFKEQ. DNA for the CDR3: TGTGCCAGCAGCCCAGGGGACAGGACTGGCTACACCTTC. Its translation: CASSPGDRTGYTF.

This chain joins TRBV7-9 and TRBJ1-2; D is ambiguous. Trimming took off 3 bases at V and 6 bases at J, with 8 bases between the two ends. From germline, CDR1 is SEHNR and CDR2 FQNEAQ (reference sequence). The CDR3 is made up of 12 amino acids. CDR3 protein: CASSFGQDGYTF. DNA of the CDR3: TGTGCCAGCAGCTTCGGCCAGGATGGCTACACCTTC.

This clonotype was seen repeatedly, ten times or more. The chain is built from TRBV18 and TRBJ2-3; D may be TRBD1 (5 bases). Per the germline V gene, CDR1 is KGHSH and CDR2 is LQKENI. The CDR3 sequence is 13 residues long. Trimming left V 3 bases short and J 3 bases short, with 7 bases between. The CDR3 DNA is TGTGCCAGCTCACCCGACAGAACAGATACGCAGTATTTT. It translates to CASSPDRTDTQYF.

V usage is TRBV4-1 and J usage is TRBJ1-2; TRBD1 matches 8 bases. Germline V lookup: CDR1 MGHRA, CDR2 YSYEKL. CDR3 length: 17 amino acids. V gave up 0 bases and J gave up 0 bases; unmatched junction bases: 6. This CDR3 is CASSQEQGVGANYGYTF. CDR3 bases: TGCGCCAGCAGCCAAGAACAGGGGGTCGGAGCTAACTATGGCTACACCTTC.

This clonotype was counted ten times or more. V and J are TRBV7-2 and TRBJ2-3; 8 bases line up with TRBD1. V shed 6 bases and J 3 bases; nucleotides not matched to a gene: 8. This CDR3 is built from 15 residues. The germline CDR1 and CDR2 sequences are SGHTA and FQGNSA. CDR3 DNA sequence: TGTGCCAGCAGTGGGAGACAGGGGAAAACAGATACGCAGTATTTT. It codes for CASSGRQGKTDTQYF.

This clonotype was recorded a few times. CDR3 in DNA: TGCAGTGCTGGACCCTCGCTCTATGGCTACACCTTC. It is translated as CSAGPSLYGYTF. V usage is TRBV20-1 and J usage is TRBJ1-2; D not resolved. Per the germline V gene, CDR1 is DFQATT and CDR2 is SNEGSKA (reference sequence). CDR3 length equals 12 residues. V was trimmed by 5 bases and J by 4 bases, leaving 11 bases between them.

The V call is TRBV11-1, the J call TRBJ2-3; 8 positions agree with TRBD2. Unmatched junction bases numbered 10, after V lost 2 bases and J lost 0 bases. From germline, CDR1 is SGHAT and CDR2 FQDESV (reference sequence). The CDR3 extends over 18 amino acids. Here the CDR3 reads CASSLRLAGIASTDTQYF. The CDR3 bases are TGTGCCAGCAGCTTAAGGCTAGCGGGCATCGCTAGCACAGATACGCAGTATTTT.

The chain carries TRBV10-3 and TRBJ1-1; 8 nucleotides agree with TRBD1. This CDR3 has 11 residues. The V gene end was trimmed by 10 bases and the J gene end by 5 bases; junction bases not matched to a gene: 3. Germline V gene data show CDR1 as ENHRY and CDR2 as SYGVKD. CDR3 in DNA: TGTGCCACGACAGGGGAGACTGAAGCTTTCTTT. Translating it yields CATTGETEAFF.

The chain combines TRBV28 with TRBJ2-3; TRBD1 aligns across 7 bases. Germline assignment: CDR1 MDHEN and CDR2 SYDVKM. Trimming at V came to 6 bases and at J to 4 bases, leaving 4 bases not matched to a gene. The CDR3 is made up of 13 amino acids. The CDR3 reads CASRKQGSDTQYF. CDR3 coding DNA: TGTGCCAGCAGAAAACAGGGGTCAGATACGCAGTATTTT.

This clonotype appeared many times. CDR3 DNA: TGTGCCAGCAGCCAAGGGGGACAGGTTAATCAGCCCCAGCATTTT. It specifies CASSQGGQVNQPQHF. V gene TRBV3-1 combines with J gene TRBJ1-5, with 8 bases matching TRBD1. V shed 1 base, J shed 4 bases, and the junction held 3 bases outside the gene matches. This CDR3 has 15 residues. Per the germline V gene, CDR1 is LGHDT and CDR2 is YNNKEL (reference sequence).

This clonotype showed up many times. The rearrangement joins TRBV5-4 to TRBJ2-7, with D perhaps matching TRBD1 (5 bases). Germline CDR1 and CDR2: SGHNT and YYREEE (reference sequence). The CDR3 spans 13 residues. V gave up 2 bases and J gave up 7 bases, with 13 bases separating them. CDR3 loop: CASSFQGPEEQYF. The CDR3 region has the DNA TGTGCCAGCAGCTTCCAGGGCCCCGAAGAGCAGTACTTC. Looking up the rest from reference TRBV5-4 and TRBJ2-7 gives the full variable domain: ETGVTQSPTHLIKTRGQQVTLRCSSQSGHNTVSWYQQALGQGPQFIFQYYREEENGRGNFPPRFSGLQFPNYSSELNVNALELDDSALYLCASSFQGPEEQYFGPGTRLTVT.

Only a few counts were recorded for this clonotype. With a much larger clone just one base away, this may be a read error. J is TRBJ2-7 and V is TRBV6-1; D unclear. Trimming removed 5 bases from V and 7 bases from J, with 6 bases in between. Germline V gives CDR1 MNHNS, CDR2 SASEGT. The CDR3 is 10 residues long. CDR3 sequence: CASSKGEQYF. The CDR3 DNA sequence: TGTGCCAGCAGTAAAGGGGAGCAGTACTTC.

In nucleotides, the CDR3 is TGTGCTAGTGGTTTTAGTTTTACCGGGGAGCTGTTTTTT. Protein sequence: CASGFSFTGELFF. The chain is built from TRBV12-5 and TRBJ2-2; D gene ambiguous. Trimming stripped 3 bases from V and 5 bases from J, with 7 bases between. The CDR3 length is 13 residues. Germline CDR1 reads LGHNT; CDR2 reads FRNRAP.

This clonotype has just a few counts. The DNA for the CDR3 is TGCGCCAGCGGCATGGCGGGCACAGATACGCAGTATTTT. Amino acid sequence: CASGMAGTDTQYF. This chain uses TRBV10-2 with TRBJ2-3; D uncertain. CDR1 and CDR2 (germline): WSHSY, SAAADI. The CDR3 covers 13 residues. With 8 bases removed from V and 1 base from J, the gap between germline ends came to 10 bases.

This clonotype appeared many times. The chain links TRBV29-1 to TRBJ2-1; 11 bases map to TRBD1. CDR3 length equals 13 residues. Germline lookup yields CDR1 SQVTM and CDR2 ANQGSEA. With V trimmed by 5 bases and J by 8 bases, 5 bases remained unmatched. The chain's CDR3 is CSVPGDRGDEQFF. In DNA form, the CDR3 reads TGCAGCGTTCCCGGGGACAGGGGGGATGAGCAGTTCTTC.

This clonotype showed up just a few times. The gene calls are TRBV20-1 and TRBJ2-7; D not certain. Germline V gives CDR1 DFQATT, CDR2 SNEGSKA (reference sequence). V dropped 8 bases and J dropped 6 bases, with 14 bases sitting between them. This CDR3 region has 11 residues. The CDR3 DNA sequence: TGCAGTCCCCTTCACCAGCTCGAGCAGTACTTC. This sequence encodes CSPLHQLEQYF.

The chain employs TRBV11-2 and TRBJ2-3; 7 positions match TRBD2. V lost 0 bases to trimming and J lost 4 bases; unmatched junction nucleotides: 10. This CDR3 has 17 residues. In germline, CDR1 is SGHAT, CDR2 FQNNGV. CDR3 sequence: CASSLDSGRAGADTQYF. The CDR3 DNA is TGTGCCAGCAGCTTAGATTCTGGGAGGGCCGGGGCAGATACGCAGTATTTT.

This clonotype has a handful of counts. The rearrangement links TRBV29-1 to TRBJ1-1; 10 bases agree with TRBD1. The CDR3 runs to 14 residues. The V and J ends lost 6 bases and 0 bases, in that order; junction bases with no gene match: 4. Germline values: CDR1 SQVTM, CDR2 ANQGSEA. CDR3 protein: CSVTGGVMNTEAFF. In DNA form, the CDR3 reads TGCAGCGTGACAGGGGGCGTCATGAACACTGAAGCTTTCTTT.

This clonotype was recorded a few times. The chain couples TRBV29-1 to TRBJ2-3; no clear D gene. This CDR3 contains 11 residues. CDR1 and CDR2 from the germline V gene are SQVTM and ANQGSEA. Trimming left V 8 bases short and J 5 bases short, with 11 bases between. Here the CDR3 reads CSLKAGDTQYF. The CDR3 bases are TGCAGCCTAAAGGCCGGAGATACGCAGTATTTT.

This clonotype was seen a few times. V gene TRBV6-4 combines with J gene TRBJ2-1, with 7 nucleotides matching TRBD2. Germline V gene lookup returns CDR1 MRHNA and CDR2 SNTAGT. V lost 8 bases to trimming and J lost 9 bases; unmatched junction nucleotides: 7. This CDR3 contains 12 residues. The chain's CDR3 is CASRDLAGEQFF. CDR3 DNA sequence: TGTGCCAGCCGGGACTTAGCGGGTGAGCAGTTCTTC.

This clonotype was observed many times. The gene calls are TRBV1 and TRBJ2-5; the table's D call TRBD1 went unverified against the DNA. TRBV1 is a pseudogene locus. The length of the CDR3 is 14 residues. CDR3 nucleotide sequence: TGCACCAGCAGCCAAGAAGGACAGCAAGAGACCCAGTACTTC. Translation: CTSSQEGQQETQYF.

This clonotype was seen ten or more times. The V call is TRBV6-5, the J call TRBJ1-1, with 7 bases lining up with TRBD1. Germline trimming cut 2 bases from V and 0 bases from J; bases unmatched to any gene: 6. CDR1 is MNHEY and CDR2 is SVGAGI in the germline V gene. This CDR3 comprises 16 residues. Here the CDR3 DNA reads TGTGCCAGCAGTTACGGACAGGTCCCTTTGAACACTGAAGCTTTCTTT. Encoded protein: CASSYGQVPLNTEAFF.